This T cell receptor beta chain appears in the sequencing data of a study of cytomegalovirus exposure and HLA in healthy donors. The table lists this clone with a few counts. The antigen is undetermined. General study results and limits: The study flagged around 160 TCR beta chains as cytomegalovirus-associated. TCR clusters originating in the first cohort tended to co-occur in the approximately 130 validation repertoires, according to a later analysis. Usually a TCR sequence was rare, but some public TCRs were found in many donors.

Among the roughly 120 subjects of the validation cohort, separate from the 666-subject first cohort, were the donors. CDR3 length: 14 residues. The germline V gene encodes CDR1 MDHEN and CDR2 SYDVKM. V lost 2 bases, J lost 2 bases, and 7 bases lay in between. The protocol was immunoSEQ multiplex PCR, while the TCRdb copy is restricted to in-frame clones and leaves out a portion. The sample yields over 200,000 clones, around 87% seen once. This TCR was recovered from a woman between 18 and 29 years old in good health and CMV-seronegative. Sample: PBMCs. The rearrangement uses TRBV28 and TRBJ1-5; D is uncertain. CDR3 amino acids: CASSLEGGNQPQHF. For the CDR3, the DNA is TGTGCCAGCAGTTTAGAAGGAGGCAATCAGCCCCAGCATTTT.